Listed here is a single TCR beta chain. As handled by the study authors: From reference gene primer amplification, estimates of nucleated cell counts were derived. Produced via immunoSEQ multiplex PCR; TCRdb's table is partial and in-frame only. The V and J calls and clone size were taken over from that table, and D and trimming were inferred from the DNA. The sample carries roughly 57,000 clones, 60% to 85% recorded once. CDR3 size: 16 residues. Germline CDR1 MNHEY, CDR2 SVGAGI. V was cut by 4 bases and J by 6 bases, with 20 bases left in between. This sample was included in a study of blood T cell repertoires in COVID-19. Study-wide context: Both acute and convalescent COVID-19 samples were obtained from the United States, Italy and Spain. Sample material is recorded as cDNA or gDNA derived from T cells, B-cell-depleted T cells, or PBMCs.

The origin of this receptor is a man in his sixties with acute or convalescent COVID-19. The sample was peripheral blood. The chain uses TRBV6-5 and TRBJ2-3; D possibly corresponds to TRBD2 (5 bases). In DNA form, the CDR3 reads TGTGCCAGCAGTTCCGGCACCCGATCGAGGGCGGATACGCAGTATTTT. Encoded protein: CASSSGTRSRADTQYF.